This TCR beta chain was identified during a study of blood T cell repertoires in COVID-19. On the study more broadly: COVID-19 samples from acute and convalescent phases originated in the United States, Italy and Spain. Sources were T cells, B-cell-depleted T cells, or PBMCs; the material itself was cDNA or gDNA.

In the original processing: How many nucleated cells were present was estimated from reference gene primer amplification. The method was immunoSEQ multiplex PCR; TCRdb's version includes in-frame clones alone and lacks a portion of them. V, J and clone size are taken as reported in that table, and D and trimming were inferred from the DNA itself. The data contain hundreds of thousands of clones, about 80% of them seen just once; the ten biggest clones take up 1.5% to 2%. The sequence was obtained from a woman of 80 years or more with acute or convalescent COVID-19. Sequencing used peripheral blood.

The CDR3 region is CASSQALGLAAYEQYF. The CDR3 DNA reads TGTGCCAGCAGCCAAGCCCTAGGACTAGCGGCATACGAGCAGTACTTC. The genes are TRBV3-1 (or the pseudogene TRBV3-2) and TRBJ2-7; 10 bases fit TRBD2. The CDR3 extends over 16 amino acids. Unmatched junction bases numbered 7, after V lost 1 base and J lost 4 bases. Germline V lookup: CDR1 LGHDT, CDR2 YNNKEL (reference sequence).